The 14 T cell receptor beta chains presented below share a single source sample, sequenced in a study of T cell changes during pregnancy in multiple sclerosis. Using immunoSEQ multiplex PCR, the repertoire was profiled, and TCRdb retains in-frame clones only, with some absent. The table shows under 35,000 clones, with roughly 89% occurring only once. The source material was CD4+ T cells from peripheral blood mononuclear cells, sampled in the third trimester of pregnancy. Receptors were obtained from a female donor in good health, enrolled as a control in a pregnancy study.

The V gene is TRBV4-1, the J gene TRBJ1-2, with TRBD1 matching over 8 bases. Unmatched junction bases numbered 15, after V lost 4 bases and J lost 5 bases. This CDR3 spans 17 amino acids. Germline V gene lookup returns CDR1 MGHRA and CDR2 YSYEKL. DNA of the CDR3: TGCGCCAGCAGCCTAAAGTGGGGGGGGACAGGCGCTTATGGCTACACCTTC. Translation: CASSLKWGGTGAYGYTF.

This clone was recorded only once. This sequence joins TRBV5-6 and TRBJ1-5; perhaps TRBD1 as D (6 bases). The CDR3 spans 15 residues. The V end lost 1 base, the J end lost 8 bases, and 16 bases lay between the germline ends. Per the germline V gene, CDR1 is SGHDT and CDR2 is YYEEEE. The CDR3 bases are TGTGCCAGCAGCTTGTCAGGGACAATAGGAGAGCCCCAGCATTTT. Translated: CASSLSGTIGEPQHF.

The chain joins TRBV11-3 to TRBJ1-2, with D perhaps TRBD1 (6 bases). Germline assignment: CDR1 SGHNT and CDR2 YENEEA. Trimming removed 4 bases from V and 8 bases from J, with 17 bases in between. This CDR3 comprises 14 residues. CDR3 region: CASSSGQPLGGYTF. The CDR3 coding sequence is TGTGCCAGCAGCTCCGGACAGCCCTTAGGGGGCTACACCTTC.

This chain connects TRBV7-9 to TRBJ1-1; TRBD1 aligns across 7 bases. The CDR3 has 15 residues. V trimming: 1 base; J trimming: 6 bases; junction bases outside the gene matches: 8. The V gene's germline CDR1 is SEHNR and CDR2 FQNEAQ (reference sequence). Here the CDR3 reads CASSLERGQSPEAFF. CDR3 DNA sequence: TGTGCCAGCAGCTTAGAGAGGGGGCAGTCCCCTGAAGCTTTCTTT. Drawing the rest from reference TRBV7-9 and TRBJ1-1, the complete variable domain is DTGVSQNPRHKITKRGQNVTFRCDPISEHNRLYWYRQTLGQGPEFLTYFQNEAQLEKSRLLSDRFSAERPKGSFSTLEIQRTEQGDSAMYLCASSLERGQSPEAFFGQGTRLTVV.

In regard to this clone: One junction end does not reproduce the germline sequence, and a read error may be involved. This chain joins TRBV18 and TRBJ1-1; D gene uncertain. Per germline, CDR1 KGHSH and CDR2 LQKENI. CDR3 length: 16 amino acids. In nucleotides, the CDR3 is TGTGCCAGCTCCCCACCCACGGGATCCATGAACACTGAAGCTTTCTTT. Translation: CASSPPTGSMNTEAFF.

The chain employs TRBV6-1 and TRBJ1-5; 8 bases match TRBD1. The ends lost 2 bases at V and 2 bases at J; junction bases unmatched: 8. Germline CDR1 reads MNHNS; CDR2 reads SASEGT. The CDR3 loop spans 17 amino acids. The CDR3 here is CASSELGQGQGNQPQHF. In DNA form, the CDR3 reads TGTGCCAGCAGTGAACTAGGACAGGGCCAAGGCAATCAGCCCCAGCATTTT.

The chain combines TRBV19 with TRBJ1-2; 7 nucleotides agree with TRBD1. V lost 3 bases and J lost 8; bases outside the gene matches: 6. Germline CDR1 reads LNHDA; CDR2 reads SQIVND (reference sequence). This CDR3 is 13 amino acids long. The CDR3 spells CASSIGTVWGYTF. In DNA form, the CDR3 reads TGTGCCAGTAGTATTGGGACAGTTTGGGGCTACACCTTC.

This chain uses TRBV2 with TRBJ1-3, with 7 nucleotides matching TRBD1. Germline trimming cut 10 bases from V and 2 bases from J; bases unmatched to any gene: 5. The CDR3 spans 13 residues. Germline V lookup: CDR1 SNHLY, CDR2 FYNNEI. The CDR3 region is CATKGTAGNTIYF. The DNA of the CDR3 is TGTGCCACCAAGGGGACAGCTGGAAACACCATATATTTT. Full variable domain (rest looked up from reference TRBV2 and TRBJ1-3): EPEVTQTPSHQVTQMGQEVILRCVPISNHLYFYWYRQILGQKVEFLVSFYNNEISEKSEIFDDQFSVERPDGSNFTLKIRSTKLEDSAMYFCATKGTAGNTIYFGEGSWLTVV.

The J gene is TRBJ2-2, the V gene TRBV5-1, with 7 bases fitting TRBD2. The CDR3 sequence is 14 residues long. With V trimmed by 7 bases and J by 1 base, 4 bases remained unmatched. Germline CDR1 is SGHRS and CDR2 is YFSETQ. The CDR3 loop is CASCGLVNTGELFF. CDR3 DNA sequence: TGCGCCAGCTGTGGACTAGTGAACACCGGGGAGCTGTTTTTT.

This rearrangement joins TRBV29-1 to TRBJ2-3; no clear D gene. V gave up 7 bases and J gave up 0 bases, with 17 bases separating them. CDR1 is SQVTM and CDR2 is ANQGSEA in the germline V gene. There are 15 residues in the CDR3. The CDR3, as DNA: TGCAGCGCCGTTGGTCTATCGAAGAGCACAGATACGCAGTATTTT. Its translation: CSAVGLSKSTDTQYF.

This clone was counted once. This chain joins TRBV4-1 and TRBJ1-2; TRBD1 is a possible D gene (5 bases). Trimming shortened V by 6 bases and J by 6 bases, and 20 bases separated the two germline ends. The CDR3 is made up of 15 amino acids. Germline CDR1 MGHRA, CDR2 YSYEKL. The CDR3 protein is CASRLTDTNSHGYTF. The CDR3 bases are TGCGCCAGCAGGTTAACGGACACTAACTCTCATGGCTACACCTTC.

The chain is built from TRBV15 and TRBJ2-2; 8 bases align to TRBD1. The CDR3 is 17 residues long. The ends lost 0 bases at V and 4 bases at J; junction bases unmatched: 7. Germline values: CDR1 LNHNV, CDR2 YYDKDF (reference sequence). The CDR3 DNA sequence: TGTGCCACCAGCAGAGAGCGACAGGGGCGGAGCACCGGGGAGCTGTTTTTT. Encoded protein: CATSRERQGRSTGELFF.

This sequence joins TRBV9 and TRBJ2-3; TRBD2 aligns across 10 bases. The trim removed 0 bases at V and 4 bases at J, leaving 8 bases unmatched. The CDR3 has 17 amino acids. CDR1 SGDLS and CDR2 YYNGEE come from the germline V gene. The CDR3 coding sequence is TGTGCCAGCAGCGTAGGAATGCTAGCGGGGGTCCCAGATACGCAGTATTTT. Translating it yields CASSVGMLAGVPDTQYF.

The J gene is TRBJ2-1, the V gene TRBV16; 8 bases line up with TRBD2. The CDR3 is made up of 16 amino acids. V dropped 1 base and J dropped 7; count of bases not matched to a gene: 9. CDR1 KGHSY and CDR2 FQNENV come from the germline V gene. The CDR3 region is CASSQFQAGGSNEQFF. CDR3 bases: TGTGCCAGCAGCCAATTTCAGGCGGGAGGAAGTAATGAGCAGTTCTTC.